A selection of T cell receptor beta chains follows, all from one sample in a study of sequential checkpoint blockade in melanoma. Method: immunoSEQ multiplex PCR; TCRdb's copy keeps in-frame clones and lacks some. The sample has about 1,400 clones, roughly 23% seen once; the top ten hold 9.5% to 15%. The sequencing here drew on tumor tissue (inferred from file names), taken from a patient given nivolumab and ipilimumab in sequence. Receptors originate from a human donor with melanoma. Each CDR3 is given with its conserved first and last residue. A D gene is named only where the DNA matches it firmly. Where a row states a size, it is once, few, many or the class of an expanded clone; other rows omit it.

few NA 15 TRBJ2-7 TRBV9 CASSVGPSGSYEQYF TGTGCCAGCAGCGTAGGGCCCTCAGGTTCCTACGAGCAGTACTTC
large NA 15 TRBJ1-4 TRBV11-3 CASSLFGGEGEKLFF TGTGCCAGCAGCTTGTTCGGGGGGGAGGGAGAAAAACTGTTTTTT
few NA 15 TRBJ1-5 TRBV6-8 CASSYSRYSNQPQHF TGTGCCAGCAGTTACTCTAGGTATAGCAATCAGCCCCAGCATTTT
large NA 15 TRBJ1-2 TRBV4-1 CASSQDTGMIYGYTF TGCGCCAGCAGCCAAGATACTGGGATGATTTATGGCTACACCTTC
few NA 14 TRBJ2-7 TRBV9 CASSVQVNSYEQYF TGTGCCAGCAGCGTGCAGGTTAACTCCTACGAGCAGTACTTC
NA NA 13 TRBJ1-1 TRBV23-1 CASSSGVNTEAFF TGCGCCAGCAGCTCTGGAGTGAATACTGAAGCTTTCTTT
few NA 15 TRBJ2-2 TRBV11-3 CASSLFFGGSGELFF TGTGCCAGCAGCTTGTTTTTCGGGGGTTCCGGGGAGCTGTTTTTT
NA NA 12 TRBJ1-4 TRBV18 CASSRNNEKLFF TGTGCCAGCTCACGTAATAATGAAAAACTGTTTTTT
large TRBD1 17 TRBJ1-3 TRBV9 CASSVRSGQRPGNTIYF TGTGCCAGCAGCGTAAGGTCGGGACAGCGCCCTGGAAACACCATATATTTT
large TRBD1 16 TRBJ1-3 TRBV15 CATSRQQGVSGNTIYF TGTGCCACCAGCAGACAACAGGGGGTGTCTGGAAACACCATATATTTT
NA NA 15 TRBJ2-7 TRBV18 CASSPPAGKPGEQYF TGTGCCAGCTCACCACCGGCGGGGAAACCGGGAGAGCAGTACTTC
large NA 13 TRBJ2-7 TRBV6-8 CASKAGAHYEQYF TGTGCCAGCAAAGCAGGGGCCCACTACGAGCAGTACTTC
NA NA 11 TRBJ1-2 TRBV30 CAWIIGGHGTF TGTGCCTGGATTATAGGGGGACATGGGACCTTC
NA NA 14 TRBJ2-5 TRBV19 CASSPRRGGETQYF TGTGCCAGTAGCCCCAGGCGGGGTGGCGAGACCCAGTACTTC